The T cell receptor (beta chain) described here comes from a study of T cell responses to AZD1222 COVID-19 vaccine. The sample holds a few counts of this clone. TCRdb's copy holds only in-frame clones and misses some; the assay was immunoSEQ multiplex PCR. The sample lists more than 95,000 clones; 87% were seen once. V lost 4 bases and J 0 bases, leaving 4 bases between the germline ends. Germline V gives CDR1 SQVTM, CDR2 ANQGSEA. CDR3 length equals 12 residues. The gene calls are TRBV29-1 and TRBJ2-1; D gene unclear. The material sequenced was peripheral blood, taken on day 0 of AZD1222 vaccination. This clonotype was sampled from an adult in good health. In DNA, the CDR3 is TGCAGCGTTGGATCCTCCTACAATGAGCAGTTCTTC. Translation gives CSVGSSYNEQFF.